These 12 T cell receptor beta chains were all obtained from the same sample, sequenced in a study of blood T cell repertoires in COVID-19. The repertoire was sequenced with immunoSEQ multiplex PCR; TCRdb's copy has only in-frame clones and lacks some. The sample shows hundreds of thousands of clones, around 90% of them seen only once. The sample was peripheral blood. Receptors originate from a man younger than 30 with active or convalescent COVID-19.

V and J are TRBV28 and TRBJ1-5; 7 bases are shared with TRBD1. V dropped 6 bases and J dropped 7; count of bases not matched to a gene: 9. The CDR3 loop spans 14 amino acids. The germline gives CDR1 MDHEN, CDR2 SYDVKM. CDR3 sequence reads: CASSRHRGRQPQHF. CDR3 bases: TGTGCCAGCAGCCGCCACAGGGGTCGACAGCCCCAGCATTTT.

In its sample, this clone is medium-sized (0.01 to 0.1%). The sample holds other DNA sequences that translate to the same CDR3. The V and J genes are TRBV6-2 or TRBV6-3 and TRBJ2-7; 8 nucleotides agree with TRBD2. This CDR3 has 15 residues. V was clipped by 0 bases and J by 0 bases; unmatched bases: 1. The germline V gene encodes CDR1 MNHEY and CDR2 SVGEGT. The CDR3: CASSYSGGGSYEQYF. Written as DNA, the CDR3 is TGTGCCAGCAGTTACTCCGGGGGGGGCTCCTACGAGCAGTACTTC.

This chain joins TRBV19 and TRBJ2-7, with 11 nucleotides matching TRBD2. Losses at the gene ends were 5 bases for V and 3 bases for J; bases not matched to a gene: 3. Germline V lookup: CDR1 LNHDA, CDR2 SQIVND (reference sequence). The CDR3 has 14 amino acids. Here the CDR3 DNA reads TGTGCCAGTAGTGCTAGCGGGGGGCTCTACGAGCAGTACTTC. Its translation is CASSASGGLYEQYF.

The CDR3 sequence is CAISEGRDGYEQYF. Here the CDR3 DNA reads TGTGCCATCAGTGAGGGCAGGGATGGCTACGAGCAGTACTTC. J is TRBJ2-7 and V is TRBV10-3; a weak D match, TRBD1 (5 bases). This CDR3 comprises 14 residues. CDR1 ENHRY and CDR2 SYGVKD come from the germline V gene. Trimming left V 2 bases short and J 3 bases short, with 11 bases between.

V usage is TRBV28 and J usage is TRBJ2-7; maybe TRBD2 (7 bases). This CDR3 has 12 amino acids. Per germline, CDR1 MDHEN and CDR2 SYDVKM. The CDR3 nucleotides are TGTTGGGAGGGGGTTTGCTCCTACGAGCAGTACTTC. It encodes CWEGVCSYEQYF.

V is TRBV20-1 and J is TRBJ2-1, with 9 bases identical to TRBD1. V was pared by 6 bases and J by 12 bases, with 6 bases of the junction left unmatched. Germline V lookup: CDR1 DFQATT, CDR2 SNEGSKA (reference sequence). CDR3 size: 11 residues. The CDR3 here is CSAHTGGGQFF. CDR3 coding DNA: TGCAGTGCGCACACAGGGGGCGGGCAGTTCTTC.

The chain employs TRBV28 and TRBJ2-3; 10 bases are a match to TRBD2. Per germline, CDR1 MDHEN and CDR2 SYDVKM. There are 15 residues in the CDR3. Germline trimming cut 7 bases from V and 4 bases from J; bases unmatched to any gene: 8. As DNA, the CDR3 is TGTGCCAGCACCAATAGCGGGGGGAGGGCAGATACGCAGTATTTT. Protein: CASTNSGGRADTQYF.

This clone was seen only a few times. This rearrangement joins TRBV5-1 to TRBJ2-1; 7 nucleotides match TRBD2. The length of the CDR3 is 14 residues. The V segment lost 0 bases and the J segment 9 bases; nucleotides outside the gene matches: 6. The germline V gene has CDR1 SGHRS and CDR2 YFSETQ. For the CDR3, the DNA is TGCGCCAGCAGCTTGGTGGGAGGGCTTGCTGAGCAGTTCTTC. Its translation: CASSLVGGLAEQFF. Filled out from reference TRBV5-1 and TRBJ2-1, the complete variable domain reads KAGVTQTPRYLIKTRGQQVTLSCSPISGHRSVSWYQQTPGQGLQFLFEYFSETQRNKGNFPGRFSGRQFSNSRSEMNVSTLELGDSALYLCASSLVGGLAEQFFGPGTRLTVL.

This clone has a count of ten or more. At the DNA level, this CDR3 is encoded by other sequences in the same sample as well. V gene TRBV5-5 combines with J gene TRBJ2-3; 8 bases line up with TRBD1. This CDR3 has 14 amino acids. Germline values: CDR1 SGHKS, CDR2 YYEKEE (reference sequence). J gave up 3 bases and V 4 bases, and 4 bases lay outside the gene matches. The CDR3 region has the DNA TGTGCCAGCAGCCCTAGGACAGGGACAGATACGCAGTATTTT. Its translation is CASSPRTGTDTQYF.

The CDR3 DNA is TGTGCCAGCAGTTCCACCGGGACTAGAGGCGAGCAGTACTTC. This sequence encodes CASSSTGTRGEQYF. V usage is TRBV28 and J usage is TRBJ2-7; TRBD2 matches at 8 bases. V lost 4 bases, J lost 6 bases, and 8 bases stayed unmatched. Germline assignment: CDR1 MDHEN and CDR2 SYDVKM. The CDR3 totals 14 residues.

The V gene is TRBV19, the J gene TRBJ2-2; 7 bases are shared with TRBD2. V was pared by 4 bases and J by 4 bases, with 6 bases of the junction left unmatched. The CDR3 spans 15 residues. Germline values: CDR1 LNHDA, CDR2 SQIVND (reference sequence). CDR3 sequence reads: CASSTGGGTTGELFF. The CDR3 region has the DNA TGTGCCAGTAGTACCGGGGGAGGGACCACCGGGGAGCTGTTTTTT.

The V and J genes are TRBV4-3 and TRBJ2-4; possibly TRBD1 for D (5 bases). The CDR3 length is 18 residues. Trimming took off 3 bases at V and 2 bases at J, with 20 bases between the two ends. Germline assignment: CDR1 LGHNA and CDR2 YSLEER. CDR3 nucleotide sequence: TGCGCCAGCAGCCAGGCGTATGTCCCAGGGAATCCCAAAAACATTCAGTACTTC. It is translated as CASSQAYVPGNPKNIQYF.